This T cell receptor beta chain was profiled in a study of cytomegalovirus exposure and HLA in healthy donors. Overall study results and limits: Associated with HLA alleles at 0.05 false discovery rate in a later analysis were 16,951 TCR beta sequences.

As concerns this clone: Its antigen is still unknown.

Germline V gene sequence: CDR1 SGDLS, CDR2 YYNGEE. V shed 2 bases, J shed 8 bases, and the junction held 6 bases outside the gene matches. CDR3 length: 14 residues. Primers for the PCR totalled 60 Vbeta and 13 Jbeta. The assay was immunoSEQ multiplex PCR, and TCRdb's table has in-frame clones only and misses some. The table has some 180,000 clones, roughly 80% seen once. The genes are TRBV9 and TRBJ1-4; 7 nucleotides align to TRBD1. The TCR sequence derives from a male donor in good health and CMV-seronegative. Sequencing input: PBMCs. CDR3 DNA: TGTGCCAGCAGCGTGGGAGACAGGGCGGAAAAACTGTTTTTT. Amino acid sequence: CASSVGDRAEKLFF.